The 8 T cell receptor beta chains listed next were all sequenced from one sample in a study of technical replicates of blood from four donors. Profiled with immunoSEQ multiplex PCR; TCRdb holds only in-frame clones, not every one. Among some 62,000 clones, around 84% were seen once, and the ten largest hold roughly 5%. The sequencing sample was made of PBMCs. Every receptor here comes from a human donor in good health. Some clones in this sample may be carry-over from other donors' samples.

The chain is built from TRBV27 and TRBJ1-5, with a tentative D call TRBD1 (5 bases). The V and J ends lost 6 bases and 2 bases respectively, with 17 bases between them. Germline lookup yields CDR1 MNHEY and CDR2 SMNVEV (reference sequence). The CDR3 extends over 16 amino acids. The CDR3 loop reads CASRKDTGSRNQPQHF. CDR3 nucleotides: TGTGCCAGCAGAAAAGATACAGGTAGTCGCAATCAGCCCCAGCATTTT.

The chain employs TRBV12-1 and TRBJ1-5; the table calls TRBD1, which could not be checked here. TRBV12-1 is termed a pseudogene. The CDR3 is 17 residues long. The CDR3 region has the DNA TGTGCCAGCAGCTTTTGTTTGAGGACAGGGGTGGTTCAGCCCCAGCATTTT. This encodes CASSFCLRTGVVQPQHF.

The rearrangement joins TRBV9 to TRBJ2-3; no reliable D call. The CDR3 has 15 residues. The V gene's germline CDR1 is SGDLS and CDR2 YYNGEE. Trimming pared 0 bases from V and 3 bases from J, leaving 11 bases between. Written as DNA, the CDR3 is TGTGCCAGCAGCGTAGACGGGTTTAATACAGATACGCAGTATTTT. Protein: CASSVDGFNTDTQYF.

V is TRBV4-1 and J is TRBJ2-1, with 10 bases matching TRBD2. Trimming cost V 3 bases and J 0 bases; bases outside gene matches: 14. The CDR3 runs 20 residues. Germline V gene data show CDR1 as MGHRA and CDR2 as YSYEKL. CDR3 sequence (DNA): TGCGCCAGCAGCCAGATCGCGTCTAGCGGGGGCCTTAGCTCCTACAATGAGCAGTTCTTC. It translates to CASSQIASSGGLSSYNEQFF.

This chain connects TRBV27 to TRBJ2-7, with TRBD1 matching over 9 bases. The germline gives CDR1 MNHEY, CDR2 SMNVEV (reference sequence). The CDR3 is made up of 17 amino acids. J was trimmed by 0 bases and V by 5 bases; bases with no gene match: 11. DNA for the CDR3: TGTGCCAGCAGTCCCCGGACAGGGGATTTGAGCTCCTACGAGCAGTACTTC. It codes for CASSPRTGDLSSYEQYF.

The CDR3, as DNA: TGTGCCAGCAGCCCACGGACATCCGACTCTGGAAACACCATATATTTT. Translated: CASSPRTSDSGNTIYF. The chain employs TRBV9 and TRBJ1-3; TRBD1 might be the D (5 bases). The germline CDR1 and CDR2 sequences are SGDLS and YYNGEE. The CDR3 extends over 16 amino acids. Between the trimmed V and J ends, which lost 4 bases and 0 bases, there was a span of 14 bases.

This sequence joins TRBV15 and TRBJ1-6; no clear D. Trimming removed 5 bases from V and 7 bases from J, with 12 bases in between. This CDR3 region has 14 residues. Germline V gene lookup returns CDR1 LNHNV and CDR2 YYDKDF (reference sequence). The CDR3, as DNA: TGTGCCACCAGCGGCGGTGGGGAGAATTCACCCCTCCACTTT. Its protein is CATSGGGENSPLHF.

V is TRBV2 and J is TRBJ1-1, with a tentative D call TRBD1 (6 bases). Trimming took off 7 bases at V and 11 bases at J, with 20 bases between the two ends. Germline V gene sequence: CDR1 SNHLY, CDR2 FYNNEI. The CDR3 runs to 13 residues. CDR3 DNA sequence: TGTGCCAGCAAACCGCGCGGGGGCGGAGAGGCTTTCTTT. This codes for CASKPRGGGEAFF.